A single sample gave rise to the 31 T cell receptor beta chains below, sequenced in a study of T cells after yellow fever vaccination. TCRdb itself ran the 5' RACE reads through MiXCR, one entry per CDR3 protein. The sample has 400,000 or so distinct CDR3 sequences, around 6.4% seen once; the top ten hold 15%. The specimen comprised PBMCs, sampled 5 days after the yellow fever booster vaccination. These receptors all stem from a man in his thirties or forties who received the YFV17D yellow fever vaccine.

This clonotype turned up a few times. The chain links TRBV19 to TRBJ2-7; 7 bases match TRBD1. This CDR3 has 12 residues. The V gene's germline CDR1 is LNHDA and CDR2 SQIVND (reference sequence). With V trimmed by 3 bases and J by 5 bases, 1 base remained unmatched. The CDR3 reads CASSMTGNEQYF. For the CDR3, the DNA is TGTGCCAGTAGTATGACAGGGAACGAGCAGTACTTC.

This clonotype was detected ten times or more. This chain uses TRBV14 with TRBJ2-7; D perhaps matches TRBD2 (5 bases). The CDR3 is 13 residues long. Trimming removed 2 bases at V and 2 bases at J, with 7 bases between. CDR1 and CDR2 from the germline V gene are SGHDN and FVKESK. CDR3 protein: CASSQQRTYEQYF. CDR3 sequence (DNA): TGTGCCAGCAGCCAACAGCGGACCTACGAGCAGTACTTC.

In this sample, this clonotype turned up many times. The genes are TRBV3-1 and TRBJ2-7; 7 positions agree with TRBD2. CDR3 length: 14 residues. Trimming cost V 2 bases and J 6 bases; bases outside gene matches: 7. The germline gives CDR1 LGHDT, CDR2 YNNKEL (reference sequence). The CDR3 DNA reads TGTGCCAGCAGCCAAAGCTTGGCTAGCGGCGAGCAGTACTTC. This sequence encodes CASSQSLASGEQYF.

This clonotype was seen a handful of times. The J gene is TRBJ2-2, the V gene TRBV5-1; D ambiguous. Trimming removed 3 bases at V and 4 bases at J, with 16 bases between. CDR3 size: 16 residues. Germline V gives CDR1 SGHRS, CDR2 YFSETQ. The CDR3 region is CASSSSSRSGTGELFF. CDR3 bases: TGCGCCAGCAGCTCCTCATCTCGGTCGGGCACCGGGGAGCTGTTTTTT. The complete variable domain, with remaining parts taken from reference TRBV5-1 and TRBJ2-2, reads KAGVTQTPRYLIKTRGQQVTLSCSPISGHRSVSWYQQTPGQGLQFLFEYFSETQRNKGNFPGRFSGRQFSNSRSEMNVSTLELGDSALYLCASSSSSRSGTGELFFGEGSRLTVL.

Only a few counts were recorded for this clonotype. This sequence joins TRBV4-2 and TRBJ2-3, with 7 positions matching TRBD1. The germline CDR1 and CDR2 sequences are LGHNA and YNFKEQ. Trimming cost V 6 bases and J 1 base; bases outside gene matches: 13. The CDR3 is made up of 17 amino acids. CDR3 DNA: TGTGCCAGCAGAGACACCGGGACAGCATTCGGCACAGATACGCAGTATTTT. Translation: CASRDTGTAFGTDTQYF.

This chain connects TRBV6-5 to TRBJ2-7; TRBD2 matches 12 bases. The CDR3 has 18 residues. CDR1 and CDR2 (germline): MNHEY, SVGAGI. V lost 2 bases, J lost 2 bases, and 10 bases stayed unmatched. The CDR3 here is CASSYAFAGLAGPYEQYF. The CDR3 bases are TGTGCCAGCAGTTACGCGTTCGCCGGACTAGCGGGACCCTACGAGCAGTACTTC.

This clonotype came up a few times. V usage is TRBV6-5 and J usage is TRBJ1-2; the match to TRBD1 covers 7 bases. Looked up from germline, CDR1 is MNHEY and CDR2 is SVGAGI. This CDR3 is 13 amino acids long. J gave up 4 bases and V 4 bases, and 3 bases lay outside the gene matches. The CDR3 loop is CASSSDRFYGYTF. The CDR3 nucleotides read TGTGCCAGCAGTTCGGACAGGTTCTATGGCTACACCTTC.

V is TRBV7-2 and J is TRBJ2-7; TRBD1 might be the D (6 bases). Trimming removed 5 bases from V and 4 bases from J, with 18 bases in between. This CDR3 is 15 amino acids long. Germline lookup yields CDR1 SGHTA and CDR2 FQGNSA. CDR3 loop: CASSATQGTLYEQYF. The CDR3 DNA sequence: TGTGCCAGCAGCGCGACTCAGGGGACCCTGTACGAGCAGTACTTC. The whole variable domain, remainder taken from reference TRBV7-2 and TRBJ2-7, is GAGVSQSPSNKVTEKGKDVELRCDPISGHTALYWYRQSLGQGLEFLIYFQGNSAPDKSGLPSDRFSAERTGGSVSTLTIQRTQQEDSAVYLCASSATQGTLYEQYFGPGTRLTVT.

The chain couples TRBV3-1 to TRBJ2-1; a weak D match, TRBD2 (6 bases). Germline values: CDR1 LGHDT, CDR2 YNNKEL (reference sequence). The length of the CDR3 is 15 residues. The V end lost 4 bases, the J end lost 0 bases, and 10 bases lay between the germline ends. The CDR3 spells CASSRGEISYNEQFF. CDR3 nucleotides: TGTGCCAGCAGCCGGGGGGAGATCTCCTACAATGAGCAGTTCTTC.

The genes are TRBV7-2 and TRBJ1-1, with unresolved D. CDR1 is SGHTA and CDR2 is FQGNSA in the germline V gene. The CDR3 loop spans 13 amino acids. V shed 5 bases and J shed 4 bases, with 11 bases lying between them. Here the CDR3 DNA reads TGTGCCAGCAGCCTCCCGTTAACCACTGAAGCTTTCTTT. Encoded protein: CASSLPLTTEAFF.

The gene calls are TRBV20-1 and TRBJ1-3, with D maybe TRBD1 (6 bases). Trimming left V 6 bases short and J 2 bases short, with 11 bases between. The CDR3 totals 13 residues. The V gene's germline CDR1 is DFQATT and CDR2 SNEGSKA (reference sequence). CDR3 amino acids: CSAQGQPGNTIYF. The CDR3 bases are TGCAGTGCCCAGGGACAACCTGGAAACACCATATATTTT.

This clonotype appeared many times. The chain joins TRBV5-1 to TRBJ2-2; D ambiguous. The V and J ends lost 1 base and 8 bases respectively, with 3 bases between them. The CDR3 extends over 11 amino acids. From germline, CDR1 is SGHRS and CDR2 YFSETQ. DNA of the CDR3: TGCGCCAGCAGCTTGCCGGGGGAGCTGTTTTTT. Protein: CASSLPGELFF. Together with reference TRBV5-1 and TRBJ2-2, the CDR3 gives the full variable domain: KAGVTQTPRYLIKTRGQQVTLSCSPISGHRSVSWYQQTPGQGLQFLFEYFSETQRNKGNFPGRFSGRQFSNSRSEMNVSTLELGDSALYLCASSLPGELFFGEGSRLTVL.

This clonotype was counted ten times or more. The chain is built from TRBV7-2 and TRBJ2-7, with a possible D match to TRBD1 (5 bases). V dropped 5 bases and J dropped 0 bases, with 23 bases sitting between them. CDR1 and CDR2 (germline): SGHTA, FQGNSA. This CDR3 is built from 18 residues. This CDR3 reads CASSRTGYQGTDSYEQYF. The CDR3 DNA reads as TGTGCCAGCAGCAGAACAGGTTACCAGGGTACGGACTCCTACGAGCAGTACTTC.

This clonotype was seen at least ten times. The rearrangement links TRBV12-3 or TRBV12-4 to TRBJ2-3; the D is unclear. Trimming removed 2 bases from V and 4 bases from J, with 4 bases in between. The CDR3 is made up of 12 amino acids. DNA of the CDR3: TGTGCCAGCAGTTTAATCCCAGATACGCAGTATTTT. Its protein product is CASSLIPDTQYF.

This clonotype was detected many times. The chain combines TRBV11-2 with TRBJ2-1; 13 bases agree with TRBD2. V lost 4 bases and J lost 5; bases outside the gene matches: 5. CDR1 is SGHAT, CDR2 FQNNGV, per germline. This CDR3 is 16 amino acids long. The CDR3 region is CASSSPGTSGNNEQFF. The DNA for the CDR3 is TGTGCCAGCAGCTCCCCGGGGACTAGCGGGAACAATGAGCAGTTCTTC. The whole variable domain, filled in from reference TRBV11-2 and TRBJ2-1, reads EAGVAQSPRYKIIEKRQSVAFWCNPISGHATLYWYQQILGQGPKLLIQFQNNGVVDDSQLPKDRFSAERLKGVDSTLKIQPAKLEDSAVYLCASSSPGTSGNNEQFFGPGTRLTVL.

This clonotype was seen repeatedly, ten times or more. CDR3 sequence reads: CASSSHPYSNQPQHF. CDR3 DNA sequence: TGTGCCAGCAGCTCTCACCCTTATAGCAATCAGCCCCAGCATTTT. The genes are TRBV3-1 and TRBJ1-5; D remains ambiguous. The length of the CDR3 is 15 residues. Germline assignment: CDR1 LGHDT and CDR2 YNNKEL (reference sequence). V was cut by 5 bases and J by 0 bases, with 11 bases left in between.

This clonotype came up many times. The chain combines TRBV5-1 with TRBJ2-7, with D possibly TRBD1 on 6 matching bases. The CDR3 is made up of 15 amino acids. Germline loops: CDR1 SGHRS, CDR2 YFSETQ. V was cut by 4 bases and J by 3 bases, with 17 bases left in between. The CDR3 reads CASSPNRADIYEQYF. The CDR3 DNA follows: TGCGCCAGCAGCCCAAACAGGGCTGATATCTACGAGCAGTACTTC.

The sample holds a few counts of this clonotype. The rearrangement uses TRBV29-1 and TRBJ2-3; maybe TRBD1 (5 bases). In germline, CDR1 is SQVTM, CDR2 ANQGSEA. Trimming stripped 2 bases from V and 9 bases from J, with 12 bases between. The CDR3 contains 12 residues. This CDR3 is CSVETQGWTQYF. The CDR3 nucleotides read TGCAGCGTTGAAACGCAGGGATGGACGCAGTATTTT.

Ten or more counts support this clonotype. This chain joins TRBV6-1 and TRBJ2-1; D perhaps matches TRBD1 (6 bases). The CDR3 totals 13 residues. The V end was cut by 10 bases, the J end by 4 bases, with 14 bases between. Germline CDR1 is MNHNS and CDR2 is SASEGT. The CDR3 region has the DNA TGTGCCACCTCCCCAGGACAGTACAATGAGCAGTTCTTC. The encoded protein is CATSPGQYNEQFF.

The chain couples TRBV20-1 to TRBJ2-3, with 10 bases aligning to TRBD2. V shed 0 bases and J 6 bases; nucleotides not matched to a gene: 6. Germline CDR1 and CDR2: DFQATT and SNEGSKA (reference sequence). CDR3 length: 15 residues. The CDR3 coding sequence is TGCAGTGCTAGAGATCCTAGCGGGAGTTGGGATACGCAGTATTTT. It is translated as CSARDPSGSWDTQYF.

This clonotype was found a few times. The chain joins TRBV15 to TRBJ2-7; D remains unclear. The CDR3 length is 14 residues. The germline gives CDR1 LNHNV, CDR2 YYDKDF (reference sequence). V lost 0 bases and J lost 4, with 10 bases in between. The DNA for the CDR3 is TGTGCCACCAGCAGAGATCGGGCCACGTACGAGCAGTACTTC. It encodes CATSRDRATYEQYF.

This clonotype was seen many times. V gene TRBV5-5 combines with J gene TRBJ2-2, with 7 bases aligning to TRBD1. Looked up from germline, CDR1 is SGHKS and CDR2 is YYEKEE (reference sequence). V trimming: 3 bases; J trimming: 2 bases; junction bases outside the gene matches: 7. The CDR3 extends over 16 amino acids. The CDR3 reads CASSYVGTANTGELFF. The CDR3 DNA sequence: TGTGCCAGCAGCTACGTAGGGACAGCCAACACCGGGGAGCTGTTTTTT. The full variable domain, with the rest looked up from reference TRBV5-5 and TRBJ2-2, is DAGVTQSPTHLIKTRGQQVTLRCSPISGHKSVSWYQQVLGQGPQFIFQYYEKEERGRGNFPDRFSARQFPNYSSELNVNALLLGDSALYLCASSYVGTANTGELFFGEGSRLTVL.

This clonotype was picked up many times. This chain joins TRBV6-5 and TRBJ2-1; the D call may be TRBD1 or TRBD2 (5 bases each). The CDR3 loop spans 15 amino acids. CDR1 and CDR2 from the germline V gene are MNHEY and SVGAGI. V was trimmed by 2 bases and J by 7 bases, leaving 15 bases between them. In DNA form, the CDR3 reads TGTGCCAGCAGTTACCTGTGGGGGTCTAGGAATGAGCAGTTCTTC. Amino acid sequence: CASSYLWGSRNEQFF.

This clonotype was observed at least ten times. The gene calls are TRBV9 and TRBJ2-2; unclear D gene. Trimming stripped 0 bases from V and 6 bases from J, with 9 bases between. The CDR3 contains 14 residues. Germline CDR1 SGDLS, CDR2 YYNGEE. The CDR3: CASSVAPGSGELFF. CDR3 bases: TGTGCCAGCAGCGTAGCTCCGGGTTCCGGGGAGCTGTTTTTT. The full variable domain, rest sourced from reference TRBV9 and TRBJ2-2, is DSGVTQTPKHLITATGQRVTLRCSPRSGDLSVYWYQQSLDQGLQFLIQYYNGEERAKGNILERFSAQQFPDLHSELNLSSLELGDSALYFCASSVAPGSGELFFGEGSRLTVL.

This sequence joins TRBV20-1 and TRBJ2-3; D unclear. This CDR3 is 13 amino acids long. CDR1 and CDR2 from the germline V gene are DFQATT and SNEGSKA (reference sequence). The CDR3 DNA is TGCACCTTAGCTCGTCCTAGCACAGATACGCAGTATTTT. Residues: CTLARPSTDTQYF.

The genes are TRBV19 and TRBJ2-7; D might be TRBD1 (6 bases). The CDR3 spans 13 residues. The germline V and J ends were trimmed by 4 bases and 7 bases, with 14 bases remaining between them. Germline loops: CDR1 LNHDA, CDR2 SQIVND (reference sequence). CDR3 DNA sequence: TGTGCCAGTAGTACCGGGACACCTTTGGAGCAGTACTTC. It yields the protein CASSTGTPLEQYF.

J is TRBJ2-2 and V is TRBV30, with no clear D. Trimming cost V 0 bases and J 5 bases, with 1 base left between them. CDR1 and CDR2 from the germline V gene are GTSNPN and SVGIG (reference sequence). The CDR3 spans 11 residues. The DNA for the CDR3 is TGTGCCTGGAGTGTAACCGGGGAGCTGTTTTTT. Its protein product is CAWSVTGELFF.

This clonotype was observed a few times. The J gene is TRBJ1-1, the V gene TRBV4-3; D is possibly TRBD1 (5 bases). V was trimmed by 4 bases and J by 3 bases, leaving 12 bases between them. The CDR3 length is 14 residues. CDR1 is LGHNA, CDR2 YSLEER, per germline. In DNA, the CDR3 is TGCGCCAGCAGCCCTAGACTGACAGACACTGAAGCTTTCTTT. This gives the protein CASSPRLTDTEAFF.

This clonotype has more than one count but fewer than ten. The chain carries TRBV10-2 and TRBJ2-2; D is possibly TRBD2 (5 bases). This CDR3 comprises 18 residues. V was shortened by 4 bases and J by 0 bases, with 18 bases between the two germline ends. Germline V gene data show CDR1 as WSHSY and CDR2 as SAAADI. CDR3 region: CASSGASRRITNTGELFF. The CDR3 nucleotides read TGCGCCAGCAGTGGCGCTAGCCGACGAATTACGAACACCGGGGAGCTGTTTTTT.

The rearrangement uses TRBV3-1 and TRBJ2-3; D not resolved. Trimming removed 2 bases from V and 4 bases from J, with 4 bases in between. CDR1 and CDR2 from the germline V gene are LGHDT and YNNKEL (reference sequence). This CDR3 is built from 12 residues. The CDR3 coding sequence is TGTGCCAGCAGCCAACTGGCAGATACGCAGTATTTT. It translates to CASSQLADTQYF.

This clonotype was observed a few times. The DNA for the CDR3 is TGCAGTGCAATGATCCCCCCCGCGGATACGCAGTATTTT. This encodes CSAMIPPADTQYF. V usage is TRBV20-1 and J usage is TRBJ2-3; D not certain. The germline V and J ends were trimmed by 6 bases and 6 bases, with 16 bases remaining between them. CDR3 length: 13 residues. In germline, CDR1 is DFQATT, CDR2 SNEGSKA (reference sequence).